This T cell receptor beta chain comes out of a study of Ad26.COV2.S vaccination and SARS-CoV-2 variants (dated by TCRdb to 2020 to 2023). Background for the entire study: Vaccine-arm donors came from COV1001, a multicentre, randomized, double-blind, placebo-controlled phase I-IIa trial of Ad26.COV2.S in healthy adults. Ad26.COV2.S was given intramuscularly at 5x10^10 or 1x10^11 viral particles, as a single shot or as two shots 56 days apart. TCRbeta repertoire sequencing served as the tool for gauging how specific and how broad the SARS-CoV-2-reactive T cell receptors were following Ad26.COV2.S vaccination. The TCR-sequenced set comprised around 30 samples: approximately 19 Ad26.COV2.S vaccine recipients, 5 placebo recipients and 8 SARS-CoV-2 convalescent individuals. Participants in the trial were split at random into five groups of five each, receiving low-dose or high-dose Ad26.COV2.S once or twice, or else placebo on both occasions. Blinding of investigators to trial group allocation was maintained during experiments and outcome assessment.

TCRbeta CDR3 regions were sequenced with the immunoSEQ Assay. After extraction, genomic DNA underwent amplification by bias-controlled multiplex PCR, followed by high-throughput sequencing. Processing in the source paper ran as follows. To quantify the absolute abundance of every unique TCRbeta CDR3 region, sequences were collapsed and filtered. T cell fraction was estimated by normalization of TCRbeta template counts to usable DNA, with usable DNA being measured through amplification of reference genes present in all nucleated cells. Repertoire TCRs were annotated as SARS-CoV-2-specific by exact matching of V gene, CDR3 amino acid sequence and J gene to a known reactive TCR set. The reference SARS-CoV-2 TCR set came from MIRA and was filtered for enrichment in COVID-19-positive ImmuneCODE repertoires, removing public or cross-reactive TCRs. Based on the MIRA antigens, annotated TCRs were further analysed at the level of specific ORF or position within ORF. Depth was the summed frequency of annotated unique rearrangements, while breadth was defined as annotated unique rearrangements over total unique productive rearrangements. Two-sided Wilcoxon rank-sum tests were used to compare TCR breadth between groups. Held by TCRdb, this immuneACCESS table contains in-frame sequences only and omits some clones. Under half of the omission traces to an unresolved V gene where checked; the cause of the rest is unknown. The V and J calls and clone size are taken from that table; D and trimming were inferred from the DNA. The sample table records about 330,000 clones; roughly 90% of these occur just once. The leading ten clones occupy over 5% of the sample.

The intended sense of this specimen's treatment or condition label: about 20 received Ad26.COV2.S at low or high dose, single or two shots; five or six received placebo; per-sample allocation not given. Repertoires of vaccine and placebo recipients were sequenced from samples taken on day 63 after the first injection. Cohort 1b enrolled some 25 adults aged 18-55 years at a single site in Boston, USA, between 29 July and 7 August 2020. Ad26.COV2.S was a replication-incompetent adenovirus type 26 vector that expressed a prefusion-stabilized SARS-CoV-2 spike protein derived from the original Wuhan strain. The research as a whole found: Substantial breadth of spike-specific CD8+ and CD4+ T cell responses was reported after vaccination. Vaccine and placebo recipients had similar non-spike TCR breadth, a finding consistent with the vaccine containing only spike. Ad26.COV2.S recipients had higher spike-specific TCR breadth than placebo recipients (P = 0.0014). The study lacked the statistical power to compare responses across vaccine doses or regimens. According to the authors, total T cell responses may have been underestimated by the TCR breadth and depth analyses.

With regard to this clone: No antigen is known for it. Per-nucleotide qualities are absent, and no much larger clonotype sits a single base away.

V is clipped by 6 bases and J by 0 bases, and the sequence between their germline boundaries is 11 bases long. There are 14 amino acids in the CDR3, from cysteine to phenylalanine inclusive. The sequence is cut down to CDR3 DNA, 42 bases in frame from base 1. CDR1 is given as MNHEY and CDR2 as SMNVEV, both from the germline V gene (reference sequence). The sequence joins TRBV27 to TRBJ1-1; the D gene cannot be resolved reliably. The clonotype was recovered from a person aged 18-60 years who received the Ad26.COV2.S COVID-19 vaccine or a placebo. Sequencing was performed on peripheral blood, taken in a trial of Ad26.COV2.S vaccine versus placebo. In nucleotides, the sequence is TGTGCCAGCAGACTAGGTACCATGAACACTGAAGCTTTCTTT. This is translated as CASRLGTMNTEAFF.